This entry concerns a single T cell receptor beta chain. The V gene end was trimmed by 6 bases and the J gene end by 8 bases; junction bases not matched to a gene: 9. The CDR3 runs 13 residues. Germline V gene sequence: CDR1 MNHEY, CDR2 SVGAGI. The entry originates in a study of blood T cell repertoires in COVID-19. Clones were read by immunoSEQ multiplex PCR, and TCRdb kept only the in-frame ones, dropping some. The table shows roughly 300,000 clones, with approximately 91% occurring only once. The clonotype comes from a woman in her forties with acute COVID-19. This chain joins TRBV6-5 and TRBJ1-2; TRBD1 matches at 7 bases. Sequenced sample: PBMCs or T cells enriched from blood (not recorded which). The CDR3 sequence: CASRPTGSGGYTF. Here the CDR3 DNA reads TGTGCCAGCAGGCCGACAGGGTCAGGGGGCTACACCTTC.